These T cell receptor beta chains were read from a single sample in a study of T cell responses to AZD1222 COVID-19 vaccine. Generated by immunoSEQ multiplex PCR, the TCRdb table keeps only in-frame clones and is missing some. Here the sample spans about 53,000 clones, roughly 86% being singletons. Specimen: peripheral blood, collected 28 days after the second AZD1222 dose. All receptors come from an adult who received the AZD1222 COVID-19 vaccine. Both conserved end residues are part of each CDR3. Fields, in order: V gene, D gene, CDR3 protein. D genes are given only for firm matches.

v_call: TRBV7-8; d_call: TRBD1; cdr3_aa: CASSFGTGDRAFTEAFF
v_call: TRBV5-1; d_call: .; cdr3_aa: CASSLGSGGSNQPQHF
v_call: TRBV2; d_call: TRBD2; cdr3_aa: CASTDTGTRAAEQYF
v_call: TRBV30; d_call: .; cdr3_aa: CAWRIPVGGLSVRSPLHF
v_call: TRBV6-6; d_call: .; cdr3_aa: CASSYSTAANIQYF
v_call: TRBV24-1; d_call: .; cdr3_aa: CATSDSLDQPQHF
v_call: TRBV5-4; d_call: .; cdr3_aa: CASSGAPNTEAFF
v_call: TRBV5-6; d_call: .; cdr3_aa: CASSNTPNPPYEQFF
v_call: TRBV3-1/TRBV3-2; d_call: .; cdr3_aa: CASSQTLRALHF
v_call: TRBV18; d_call: .; cdr3_aa: CASSPPGGFSGNTIYF
v_call: TRBV5-1; d_call: TRBD2; cdr3_aa: CVSSASGSSYNEQFF
v_call: TRBV7-8; d_call: .; cdr3_aa: CASSPEAVYSYEQYF
v_call: TRBV24-1; d_call: TRBD1; cdr3_aa: CATSDLGQGARYGYTF
v_call: TRBV5-6; d_call: TRBD1; cdr3_aa: CASSLSPGQGARNTEAFF
v_call: TRBV28; d_call: .; cdr3_aa: CASRDPRTGELFF
v_call: TRBV7-3; d_call: .; cdr3_aa: CASSLAANTGELFF
v_call: TRBV19; d_call: TRBD1; cdr3_aa: CASTPGGYNEKLFF
v_call: TRBV15; d_call: .; cdr3_aa: CAVGVPGTDQPQHF
v_call: TRBV7-3; d_call: .; cdr3_aa: CASSMNPGLATGELFF
v_call: TRBV24-1; d_call: TRBD1; cdr3_aa: CATSDSTGGNTEAFF
v_call: TRBV3-1/TRBV3-2; d_call: .; cdr3_aa: CASSRIPGLVTYNEQFF
v_call: TRBV4-1; d_call: .; cdr3_aa: CASSQVNLLAYDSEQFF
v_call: TRBV9; d_call: .; cdr3_aa: CASSAGVGYYSYNEQFF
v_call: TRBV5-4; d_call: .; cdr3_aa: CASRGAEGDRLYGYTF
v_call: TRBV11-2; d_call: .; cdr3_aa: CASSLDRGAGNTIYF
v_call: TRBV14; d_call: .; cdr3_aa: CASSQGRYYEQYF
v_call: TRBV5-1; d_call: .; cdr3_aa: CASSLGRLYEQYF
v_call: TRBV18; d_call: TRBD1; cdr3_aa: CASSQGQGLGIPPEQYF
v_call: TRBV28; d_call: TRBD1; cdr3_aa: CASSPSTGTGGAFTEAFF
v_call: TRBV6-2/TRBV6-3; d_call: TRBD2; cdr3_aa: CASSGSSTSGNEQFF
v_call: TRBV5-1; d_call: TRBD2; cdr3_aa: CASSLGLASDTQYF
v_call: TRBV6-4; d_call: TRBD2; cdr3_aa: CASSPSGSSYNEQFF
v_call: TRBV19; d_call: .; cdr3_aa: CASSSPRTDSNQPQHF
v_call: TRBV29-1; d_call: .; cdr3_aa: CSVGTVGAEAFF
v_call: TRBV28; d_call: TRBD2; cdr3_aa: CASKGGLAAYEQYF
v_call: TRBV5-4; d_call: .; cdr3_aa: CASSLEGTGANVLTF
v_call: TRBV5-4; d_call: TRBD1; cdr3_aa: CASSSLDRGRGYTF
v_call: TRBV10-3; d_call: TRBD2; cdr3_aa: CAITGSGRGDTQYF
v_call: TRBV3-1/TRBV3-2; d_call: .; cdr3_aa: CASSPHPQGDTNNSPLHF
v_call: TRBV4-2; d_call: .; cdr3_aa: CASSQEGQGHGELFF
v_call: TRBV3-1/TRBV3-2; d_call: TRBD1; cdr3_aa: CASSQNTGAGNTIYF
v_call: TRBV15; d_call: TRBD1; cdr3_aa: CATSSSFGQALTYEQYF